Below, 14 T cell receptor beta chains from the same sample are listed, as sequenced in a study of spatial heterogeneity in lung cancer (dated by TCRdb to 2018 to 2020). Library creation used 5' RACE. The run used a NextSeq 500. TCRdb trimmed public reads at Q25 via fastp, called clones via MiXCR and kept in-frame beta chains. Rows are unified per CDR3 protein, each entry keeping the most common DNA and genes. For this sample there are some 47,000 distinct CDR3 sequences; about 7.6% appear just once. Around 13% of the sample lies in the top ten. Explained via the paper, the time point label denotes: sample taken at primary tumor resection. Without any cell sorting, TCR sequencing was performed on whole RNA extracted either from tumor and nontumor lung tissue or from cryopreserved PBMC samples. Here the sequenced sample was PBMCs, taken at surgery. These receptors were collected from a female donor with early-stage non-small cell lung cancer.

This chain joins TRBV7-6 and TRBJ2-7; D not certain. CDR3 size: 11 residues. The germline gives CDR1 SGHVS, CDR2 FNYEAQ. V shed 4 bases and J shed 5 bases, with 6 bases lying between them. The CDR3, as DNA: TGTGCCAGCAGCTCCGAAGACGAGCAGTACTTC. Translation: CASSSEDEQYF.

This clonotype appeared many times. The CDR3 region is CASSSQPSGNEQFF. The CDR3 region has the DNA TGTGCCAGCAGCTCCCAACCCTCGGGGAATGAGCAGTTCTTC. The chain couples TRBV7-3 to TRBJ2-1, with D perhaps TRBD2 (5 bases). V was cut by 4 bases and J by 7 bases, with 14 bases left in between. This CDR3 region has 14 residues. Germline CDR1 and CDR2: SGHTA and FQGTGA.

A few counts support this clonotype. This sequence joins TRBV5-1 and TRBJ1-6; 8 positions agree with TRBD1. CDR3 length: 14 residues. Looked up from germline, CDR1 is SGHRS and CDR2 is YFSETQ. With 3 bases clipped from V and 8 bases from J, the junction kept 4 bases outside the gene matches. DNA for the CDR3: TGCGCCAGCAGCTCAGGACAGGGCCATTCACCCCTCCACTTT. It translates to CASSSGQGHSPLHF.

This clonotype was observed a few times. This rearrangement joins TRBV7-2 to TRBJ2-3; 10 bases fit TRBD2. Trimming cost V 2 bases and J 5 bases; bases outside gene matches: 4. The length of the CDR3 is 15 residues. Germline V gene lookup returns CDR1 SGHTA and CDR2 FQGNSA. CDR3 protein: CASSLTSGVGDTQYF. For the CDR3, the DNA is TGTGCCAGCAGCTTAACTAGCGGGGTGGGAGATACGCAGTATTTT.

V and J are TRBV28 and TRBJ1-5; D not resolved. Germline V gene data show CDR1 as MDHEN and CDR2 as SYDVKM. CDR3 length: 14 amino acids. Trimming took 6 bases from V and 0 from J, leaving 9 bases between them. The CDR3 bases are TGTGCCAGCAGCTCTGAATATAGCAATCAGCCCCAGCATTTT. It encodes CASSSEYSNQPQHF.

This clonotype was counted at least ten times. The genes are TRBV14 and TRBJ1-2; no reliable D call. This CDR3 has 14 residues. The V gene's germline CDR1 is SGHDN and CDR2 FVKESK. V lost 1 base to trimming and J lost 2 bases, with 8 bases between them. CDR3 sequence reads: CASSQGSLNYGYTF. The CDR3 nucleotides are TGTGCCAGCAGCCAAGGCTCGTTAAACTATGGCTACACCTTC.

At least ten counts were recorded for this clonotype. The chain links TRBV6-2 or TRBV6-3 to TRBJ2-5, with 9 nucleotides matching TRBD1. The CDR3 totals 15 residues. J gave up 5 bases and V 6 bases, and 10 bases lay outside the gene matches. The germline gives CDR1 MNHEY, CDR2 SVGEGT. The CDR3 DNA sequence: TGTGCCAGCAGGCCCACGGGGACAGGGAAGGAGACCCAGTACTTC. This translates into CASRPTGTGKETQYF.

The chain joins TRBV27 to TRBJ2-5; tentative D call: TRBD2 (6 bases). V was cut by 6 bases and J by 2 bases, with 16 bases left in between. Germline CDR1 and CDR2: MNHEY and SMNVEV (reference sequence). CDR3 length: 15 amino acids. The CDR3 reads CASSPGLGGQETQYF. CDR3 bases: TGTGCCAGCAGCCCCGGTCTTGGGGGGCAAGAGACCCAGTACTTC.

The rearrangement joins TRBV6-5 to TRBJ1-5, with a tentative D call TRBD1 (5 bases). Trimming removed 6 bases at V and 1 base at J, with 13 bases between. Germline values: CDR1 MNHEY, CDR2 SVGAGI. There are 15 residues in the CDR3. Here the CDR3 DNA reads TGTGCCAGCAGCCCCGACAGTGGGAGCAATCAGCCCCAGCATTTT. Protein product: CASSPDSGSNQPQHF.

This clonotype appeared many times. This chain links TRBV18 with TRBJ1-2; TRBD1 aligns across 9 bases. From germline, CDR1 is KGHSH and CDR2 LQKENI. Trimming cost V 6 bases and J 5 bases; bases outside gene matches: 7. This CDR3 region has 14 residues. CDR3 sequence: CASSPTGGWYGYTF. The CDR3 DNA follows: TGTGCCAGCTCGCCCACAGGGGGCTGGTATGGCTACACCTTC.

In this sample, this clonotype turned up many times. The chain employs TRBV3-1 and TRBJ2-3; 7 positions match TRBD2. The CDR3 has 16 residues. CDR1 is LGHDT, CDR2 YNNKEL, per germline (reference sequence). V lost 4 bases, J lost 1 base, and 8 bases stayed unmatched. The CDR3 DNA sequence: TGTGCCAGCAGCCCCCTGGGGGGGGTGCGCACAGATACGCAGTATTTT. Its protein is CASSPLGGVRTDTQYF.

The chain employs TRBV3-1 and TRBJ2-3; D gene ambiguous. The germline V gene has CDR1 LGHDT and CDR2 YNNKEL (reference sequence). The ends were cut back, 0 bases at V and 10 bases at J, with 14 bases in the middle. The CDR3 has 14 amino acids. CDR3: CASSQDLASLAQYF. CDR3 bases: TGTGCCAGCAGCCAAGATTTGGCTAGTCTGGCGCAGTATTTT.

This clonotype was observed a handful of times. The CDR3 reads CAISDGLRAFF. CDR3 nucleotides: TGTGCCATCAGTGATGGCCTCCGAGCTTTCTTT. This rearrangement joins TRBV10-3 to TRBJ1-1; D is ambiguous. Germline V gives CDR1 ENHRY, CDR2 SYGVKD. Trimming cost V 3 bases and J 10 bases, with 9 bases left between them. The CDR3 covers 11 residues.

This clonotype was counted many times. The chain links TRBV4-2 to TRBJ2-2, with D perhaps assigned TRBD1 or TRBD2 (6 bases each). V was trimmed by 4 bases and J by 4 bases, leaving 22 bases between them. The CDR3 length is 18 residues. The germline CDR1 and CDR2 sequences are LGHNA and YNFKEQ. CDR3 DNA: TGTGCCAGCAGCCGTACCGGGACTCGTACCAGGGGCACCGGGGAGCTGTTTTTT. Translated: CASSRTGTRTRGTGELFF.